Below, 15 T cell receptor beta chains from the same sample are listed, as sequenced in a study of T cell repertoires in cytomegalovirus infection. TCRdb ran MiXCR on the reads and lists one entry per CDR3 protein. This sample yields under 95,000 distinct CDR3 sequences, of which 3.5% to 4% are seen a single time; roughly 22% belongs to the top ten. Specimen: PBMCs. These receptors were taken from a human donor in good health (CMV status not recorded). Some clones in this sample may be carry-over from other donors' samples.

This clonotype was observed at least ten times. This chain uses TRBV10-3 with TRBJ1-1, with 8 bases matching TRBD1. This CDR3 region has 15 residues. Germline values: CDR1 ENHRY, CDR2 SYGVKD. V shed 8 bases, J shed 3 bases, and the junction held 11 bases outside the gene matches. This CDR3 reads CAIGVDRASHTEAFF. The DNA for the CDR3 is TGTGCCATCGGGGTGGACAGGGCCTCCCACACTGAAGCTTTCTTT.

This clonotype was seen repeatedly, ten times or more. This sequence joins TRBV28 and TRBJ2-3, with TRBD2 as a possible D gene (5 bases). V lost 6 bases and J lost 0, with 16 bases in between. There are 16 residues in the CDR3. Per germline, CDR1 MDHEN and CDR2 SYDVKM. The CDR3 loop is CASSRQRAASTDTQYF. For the CDR3, the DNA is TGTGCCAGCAGCCGCCAGAGGGCCGCTAGCACAGATACGCAGTATTTT.

With regard to this clonotype: Since a much larger clone is just one base distant, this may be a read error. The V call is TRBV6-2 or TRBV6-3, the J call TRBJ2-1; 8 positions match TRBD2. This CDR3 spans 15 amino acids. V shed 4 bases and J 2 bases; nucleotides not matched to a gene: 4. In germline, CDR1 is MNHEY, CDR2 SVGEGT. CDR3 bases: TGTGCCAGCAGTTCCGTGACTAGCGCCTACAATGAGCAGTTCTTC. It specifies CASSSVTSAYNEQFF.

This clonotype was seen at least ten times. The J gene is TRBJ2-2, the V gene TRBV6-2 or TRBV6-3, with a weak D call TRBD1 (6 bases). Per the germline V gene, CDR1 is MNHEY and CDR2 is SVGEGT. This CDR3 has 15 residues. V gave up 4 bases and J gave up 0 bases, with 9 bases separating them. CDR3 residues: CASSLRQANTGELFF. The CDR3, as DNA: TGTGCCAGCAGTTTAAGACAGGCGAACACCGGGGAGCTGTTTTTT.

The sample holds many counts of this clonotype. V and J are TRBV12-3 or TRBV12-4 and TRBJ2-3, with D possibly matching TRBD2 (5 bases). Trimming left V 2 bases short and J 0 bases short, with 15 bases between. The CDR3 runs to 17 residues. DNA for the CDR3: TGTGCCAGCAGTTTAAATTTGTTAGCGATTAGCACAGATACGCAGTATTTT. Protein sequence: CASSLNLLAISTDTQYF.

This clonotype was found many times. This chain joins TRBV6-2 or TRBV6-3 and TRBJ2-3, with D possibly being TRBD1 (5 bases). Per germline, CDR1 MNHEY and CDR2 SVGEGT. The CDR3 runs 16 residues. The V and J ends lost 6 bases and 2 bases respectively, with 18 bases between them. The CDR3 bases are TGTGCCAGCAGCTGGGGCCTTACCCCCTCCACAGATACGCAGTATTTT. Residues: CASSWGLTPSTDTQYF.

This clonotype has ten or more counts. V and J are TRBV5-1 and TRBJ1-6; D not certain. The CDR3 is 14 amino acids. Trimming cost V 0 bases and J 7 bases, with 8 bases left between them. CDR1 is SGHRS, CDR2 YFSETQ, per germline. The CDR3 nucleotides read TGCGCCAGCAGCTTGGACAGTTTCAATTCACCCCTCCACTTT. This translates into CASSLDSFNSPLHF.

This clonotype showed up many times. One end of the junction is discordant with germline, which a read error may explain. The CDR3 sequence is CASSASGQLSNYGYTF. DNA of the CDR3: TGTGCCAGCAGCGCGTCGGGACAGCTGTCAAACTATGGCTACACCTTC. V is TRBV4-1 and J is TRBJ1-2; 7 bases fit TRBD1. The CDR3 runs to 16 residues. Germline lookup yields CDR1 MGHRA and CDR2 YSYEKL.

This chain uses TRBV7-2 with TRBJ2-1, with 12 bases that match TRBD2. Trimming at V came to 5 bases and at J to 10 bases, leaving 15 bases not matched to a gene. The CDR3 sequence is 17 residues long. CDR1 and CDR2 from the germline V gene are SGHTA and FQGNSA. CDR3 in amino acids: CASSPFASSGRAGEQFF. CDR3 sequence (DNA): TGTGCCAGCAGCCCCTTTGCTTCTAGCGGGAGGGCCGGAGAGCAGTTCTTC. Looking up the rest from reference TRBV7-2 and TRBJ2-1 gives the full variable domain: GAGVSQSPSNKVTEKGKDVELRCDPISGHTALYWYRQSLGQGLEFLIYFQGNSAPDKSGLPSDRFSAERTGGSVSTLTIQRTQQEDSAVYLCASSPFASSGRAGEQFFGPGTRLTVL.

This clonotype was recorded many times. V gene TRBV7-2 combines with J gene TRBJ1-2; D might be TRBD1 (6 bases). The CDR3 is made up of 14 amino acids. Germline assignment: CDR1 SGHTA and CDR2 FQGNSA. The V gene lost 5 bases and the J gene lost 3 bases, with 13 bases spanning the gap. CDR3 sequence reads: CASSEQGPHYGYTF. The CDR3 nucleotides read TGTGCCAGCAGCGAACAGGGACCTCACTATGGCTACACCTTC.

This clonotype was detected ten times or more. V is TRBV7-8 and J is TRBJ2-1; possible D gene TRBD2, 6 bases. V lost 6 bases to trimming and J lost 4 bases, with 19 bases between them. The CDR3 runs to 16 residues. Germline CDR1 reads SGHVS; CDR2 reads FQNEAQ. The CDR3: CASRKTRVADYNEQFF. The CDR3 DNA follows: TGTGCCAGCAGGAAAACGCGGGTAGCGGATTACAATGAGCAGTTCTTC.

Only a few counts were recorded for this clonotype. The chain has TRBV5-1 and TRBJ1-1, with 7 bases aligning to TRBD1. This CDR3 has 16 residues. V trimming: 1 base; J trimming: 1 base; junction bases outside the gene matches: 7. CDR1 and CDR2 (germline): SGHRS, YFSETQ. Here the CDR3 reads CASSLRAGGTNTEAFF. The CDR3 DNA reads as TGCGCCAGCAGCTTGAGGGCAGGGGGAACGAACACTGAAGCTTTCTTT.

In this sample, this clonotype turned up many times. The chain uses TRBV12-3 or TRBV12-4 and TRBJ2-5, with D possibly TRBD1 on 6 matching bases. Trimming took off 5 bases at V and 5 bases at J, with 12 bases between the two ends. The CDR3 has 13 residues. The CDR3 spells CASSPTGSETQYF. The CDR3 coding sequence is TGTGCCAGCAGTCCTACAGGGTCGGAGACCCAGTACTTC.

This clonotype occurred many times. The chain has TRBV6-2 or TRBV6-3 and TRBJ2-3; D is perhaps TRBD2 (7 bases). V gave up 2 bases and J gave up 5 bases, with 14 bases separating them. CDR1 is MNHEY and CDR2 is SVGEGT in the germline V gene. The length of the CDR3 is 15 residues. This CDR3 reads CASSYAWRGGDTQYF. In nucleotides, the CDR3 is TGTGCCAGCAGTTACGCGTGGAGGGGGGGAGATACGCAGTATTTT.

Points on this clonotype: This may arise from a read error, as a much more abundant clone is one base away. The chain recombines TRBV5-5 with TRBJ2-7; TRBD2 might be the D (5 bases). Trimming shortened V by 7 bases and J by 2 bases, and 16 bases separated the two germline ends. Germline V gene sequence: CDR1 SGHKS, CDR2 YYEKEE (reference sequence). This CDR3 has 14 residues. The CDR3 nucleotides read TGTGCCAGCGGTGAGGGCGCAAACCCCTACGAGCAGTACTTC. The encoded protein is CASGEGANPYEQYF.